This T cell receptor (beta chain) was sequenced for a study of blood T cell repertoires in COVID-19 (dated by TCRdb to the early 2020s). Study-level background: The collaborator samples originated in the United States, Italy and Spain and spanned the acute and convalescent phases of COVID-19. The prospective study material was composed of cDNA or gDNA derived from T cells, B-cell-depleted T cells, or PBMCs. Subjects who had been exposed to COVID-19, were actively infected with it, or had recovered from it provided the deeply sampled blood TCRbeta repertoires that made up the dataset. A freely available public database, intended as a resource for researchers studying the immune response to SARS-CoV-2, is where the repertoires were released. The samples were drawn from two sources: the first 160 participants of the ongoing ImmuneRACE study, and 1,000 to 1,500 subjects contributed by 6 global collaborators. A de-identified subject ID, COVID-19 status, age in years and sex were almost always included in the sample metadata. Where available, HLA class I and class II types were obtained from metadata supplied by the sample provider rather than from assay-based typing.

TCRbeta CDR3 regions were amplified from genomic DNA by means of the immunoSEQ Assay, a bias-controlled multiplex PCR. The study's processing was this. Within the assay, amplification of reference gene primers was used to estimate how many nucleated cells each sample contained. Sequence reads were collapsed and filtered to measure the absolute abundance of every unique TCRbeta CDR3 rearrangement. For each sample, productive Simpson clonality was calculated by taking the square root of Simpson's diversity index across productive rearrangements. Drawn from immuneACCESS, this table holds only the in-frame rearrangements with V and J called that TCRdb kept. Clones are partly lost; checked studies trace under half to an unresolved V gene and leave the rest unexplained. For V, J and clone size, that table is used; D and trimming come from the DNA. The sample records 180,000 or so clones, more than 70% of which are singletons. The ten largest clones take up roughly 3.7% of the sample.

V loses 1 base of germline sequence and J loses 8 bases, and the interval between the two ends is 10 bases. The CDR3 holds 13 amino acids from the cysteine to the phenylalanine. The retained sequence is limited to the CDR3, 39 bases, with the frame set at the first base. Taken from the germline V gene (reference sequence), the CDR1 and CDR2 loops are SGHNT and YYREEE. As concerns this clone: Its target antigen remains unknown. No base-level quality is on record; no much larger clone is a single base apart.

Collaborating institutions collected whole blood in K2EDTA tubes following their own protocols. For TCRbeta analysis, collaborator samples were shipped as frozen whole blood, as isolated PBMCs, or as DNA extracted from either sample type. Summary of the overall study and its limitations: How much clinical and demographic metadata was included differed by source and by participant, and the metadata was provided uncurated.

The sample was peripheral blood. This sequence was found in a woman aged 25 to 39 with acute or convalescent COVID-19. The receptor chain draws on TRBV5-4 and TRBJ1-3; a tentative D call is TRBD1 (5 bases match). The CDR3 reads as follows: CASSLQGRDTIYF. The bases are TGTGCCAGCAGCTTGCAGGGCAGAGACACCATATATTTT.